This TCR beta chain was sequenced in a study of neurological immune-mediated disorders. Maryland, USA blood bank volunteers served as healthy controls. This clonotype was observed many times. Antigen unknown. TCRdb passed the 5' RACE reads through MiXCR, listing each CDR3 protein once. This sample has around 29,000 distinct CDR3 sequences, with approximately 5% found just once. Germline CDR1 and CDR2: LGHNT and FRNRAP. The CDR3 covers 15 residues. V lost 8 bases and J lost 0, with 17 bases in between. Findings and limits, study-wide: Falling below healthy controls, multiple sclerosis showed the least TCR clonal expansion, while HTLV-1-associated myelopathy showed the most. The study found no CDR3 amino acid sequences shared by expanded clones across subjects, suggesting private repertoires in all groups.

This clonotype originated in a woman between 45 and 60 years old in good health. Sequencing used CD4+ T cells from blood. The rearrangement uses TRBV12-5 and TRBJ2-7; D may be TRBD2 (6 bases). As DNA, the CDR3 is TGTGCTAGTCAAACCCCCGGCGGGAACTCCTACGAGCAGTACTTC. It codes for CASQTPGGNSYEQYF.